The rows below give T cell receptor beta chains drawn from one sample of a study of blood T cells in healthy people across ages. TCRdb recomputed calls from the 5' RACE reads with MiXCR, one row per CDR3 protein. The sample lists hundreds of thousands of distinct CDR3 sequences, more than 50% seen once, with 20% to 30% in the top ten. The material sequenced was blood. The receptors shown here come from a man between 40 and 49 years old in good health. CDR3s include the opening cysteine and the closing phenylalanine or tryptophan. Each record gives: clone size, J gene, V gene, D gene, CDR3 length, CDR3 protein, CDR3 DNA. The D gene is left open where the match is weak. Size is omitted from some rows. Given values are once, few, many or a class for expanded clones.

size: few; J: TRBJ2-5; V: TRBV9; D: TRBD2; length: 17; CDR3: CASSVGLAGNPQETQYF; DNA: TGTGCCAGCAGCGTAGGTCTAGCGGGGAATCCACAAGAGACCCAGTACTTC
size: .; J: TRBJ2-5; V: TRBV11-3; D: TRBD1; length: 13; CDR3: CASSRDSIGTQYF; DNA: TGTGCCAGCAGCCGGGACAGCATTGGGACCCAGTACTTC
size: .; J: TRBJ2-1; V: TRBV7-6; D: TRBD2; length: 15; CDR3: CATATSGGAYNEQFF; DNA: TGTGCCACCGCGACTAGCGGGGGGGCCTACAATGAGCAGTTCTTC
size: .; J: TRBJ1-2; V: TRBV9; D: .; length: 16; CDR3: CASSVSGENPNYGYTF; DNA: TGTGCCAGCAGCGTATCCGGTGAGAACCCCAACTATGGCTACACCTTC
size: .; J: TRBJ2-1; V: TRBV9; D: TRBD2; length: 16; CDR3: CASSVEVIARAGEQFF; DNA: TGTGCCAGCAGCGTAGAGGTGATAGCGAGAGCGGGGGAGCAGTTCTTC
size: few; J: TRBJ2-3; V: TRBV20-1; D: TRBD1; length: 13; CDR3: CSARDRVTDTQYF; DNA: TGCAGTGCCCGGGACAGGGTAACAGATACGCAGTATTTT
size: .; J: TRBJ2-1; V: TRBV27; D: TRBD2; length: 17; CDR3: CASSFSQTSGRDQQQFF; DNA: TGTGCCAGCAGTTTTTCCCAAACTAGCGGGAGAGACCAACAGCAGTTCTTC
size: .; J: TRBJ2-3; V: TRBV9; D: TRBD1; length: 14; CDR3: CASSFWGQSDTQYF; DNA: TGTGCCAGCAGCTTTTGGGGACAGTCAGATACGCAGTATTTT
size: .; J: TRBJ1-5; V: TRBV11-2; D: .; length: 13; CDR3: CASSFEYGQPQHF; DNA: TGTGCCAGCAGCTTCGAGTACGGGCAGCCCCAGCATTTT
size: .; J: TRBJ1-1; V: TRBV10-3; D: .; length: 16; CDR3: CAISESSWDLRNEAFF; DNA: TGTGCCATCAGTGAGTCATCTTGGGACCTTAGAAATGAAGCTTTCTTT
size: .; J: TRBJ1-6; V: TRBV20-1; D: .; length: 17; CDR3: CSARSRPPGGIDSPLHF; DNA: TGCAGTGCTAGGTCTCGCCCGCCCGGCGGGATTGATTCACCCCTCCACTTT
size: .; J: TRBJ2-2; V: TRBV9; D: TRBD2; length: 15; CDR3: CASSRTSGGTGELFF; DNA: TGTGCCAGCAGCAGGACTAGCGGGGGGACCGGGGAGCTGTTTTTT
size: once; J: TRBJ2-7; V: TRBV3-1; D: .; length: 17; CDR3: CASSQERLRGNSYEQYF; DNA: TGTGCCAGCAGCCAAGAACGTCTGCGGGGTAATTCCTACGAGCAGTACTTC